This T cell receptor beta chain was sequenced for a study of PD-1 blockade in classical Hodgkin lymphoma (dated by TCRdb to about 2020). With regard to the full study: Nivolumab dosing was 3 mg/kg intravenously every 2 weeks, continuing until either disease progression or unacceptable toxicity. To define a peripheral blood immune signature of response to PD-1 blockade in classical Hodgkin lymphoma, the study combined TCR beta sequencing with CyTOF.

About this clone itself: This receptor's antigen is unknown. Qualities for individual bases were not recorded, and no much larger clone is one base off.

The Qiagen DNeasy kit was used to extract genomic DNA both from unsorted PBMCs and from the negatively selected CD4+ and CD8+ fractions. TCR beta CDR3 regions were amplified by immunoSEQ multiplex PCR using primers annealing to V and J segments. A synthetic immune receptor repertoire was used to minimize amplification bias, and remaining bias was computationally removed after sequencing. In the paper's pipeline: Repertoire diversity was quantified as the Shannon entropy index using custom Python scripts. Unsorted, CD4+ and CD8+ repertoires were examined separately, except in combined analyses, for which CD4+ and CD8+ sequences were merged in silico. Clonal expansion was defined as a frequency increase of at least 2-fold after treatment compared with C1D1, and clones undetected at baseline were assigned a pseudocount of 0.5. Singleton clones were defined as clones with 0 or 1 copy at C1D1, and non-singleton clones were defined as clones with 2 or more copies. Clones expanded in unsorted samples were labelled as CD4+, CD8+ or unknown by matching protein sequences in sorted samples from the same patient. Wilcoxon tests on paired samples were used to test changes in diversity from C1D1 to C4D1. The clones in this table, taken by TCRdb from immuneACCESS, are in-frame only. Not every clone is retained; where verified, under half of the shortfall comes from an unresolved V gene, and the cause of the rest is unknown. V and J calls and clone size follow that table, whereas D and trimming were derived from the DNA. Present in this sample are several thousand clones, roughly 60% of which were seen just once. The ten largest account for roughly 10% of the sample.

What this sample's time point label stands for: cycle 4 day 1 (C4D1), after less than seven weeks of nivolumab. Relapse after autologous stem cell transplantation had occurred in all trial patients, and cohorts A, B and C were distinguished by prior brentuximab vedotin exposure. A Miltenyi CD8+ T cell isolation kit was used for magnetic negative selection to purify CD8+ T cells from thawed PBMCs. The trial cohort comprised 60 or so patients with relapsed/refractory classical Hodgkin lymphoma whose best overall responses were complete response, partial response or progressive disease. Single-agent nivolumab was administered to trial patients in the multi-cohort phase II CheckMate 205 trial. An independent review committee assessed best overall response by applying the 2007 International Working Group response criteria. Trial PBMCs were obtained immediately prior to nivolumab initiation (C1D1) and on therapy at cycle 2 day 1 and cycle 4 day 1. Peripheral blood was collected in 8 mL Vacutainer Cell Preparation Tubes, from which PBMCs were isolated by centrifugation and then cryopreserved. Purified CD4+ and CD8+ fractions were prepared only for cases where an additional PBMC sample was available. Magnetically labelled cells were depleted on LS columns in a quadroMACS separator, and the flow-through was collected as the purified fraction.

The germline V gene gives CDR1 as SNHLY and CDR2 as FYNNEI. Measured from the cysteine to the phenylalanine, the CDR3 is 11 residues long. Only the CDR3 DNA stays, 33 bases, in frame from base 1. Trimming costs V 8 bases and J 5 bases, and their ends lie 9 bases apart. Results and caveats for the whole study, not just this receptor: Newly diagnosed patients were reported to have lower baseline TCR diversity than healthy donors, and relapsed/refractory patients were reported to have lower baseline TCR diversity still. By C4D1, a significant rise was seen in CD4+ TCR diversity but not in CD8+ TCR diversity (p=0.0027 vs p=0.16), and the rise was most apparent among complete responders (p=0.02). The study was restricted to a single clinical trial cohort, and the causes of repertoire differences, possibly disease activity or prior therapy, were left undefined. Lower diversity was seen in patients whose nivolumab began less than 1 year after ASCT, and these patients were left out of later analyses so that immune reconstitution would not confound the results. Trial patients achieving complete response had baseline diversity similar to newly diagnosed patients, whereas partial responders and progressors had significantly lower diversity.

Sequenced material: CD8+ T cells from blood, taken before the fourth cycle of nivolumab. This clonotype was obtained from a human donor with classical Hodgkin lymphoma. The chain is made from TRBV2 and TRBJ1-1, with TRBD1 as a weak D call on 5 bases. In nucleotide form, the sequence is TGTGCCAGCGGAGGGGTAACTGAAGCTTTCTTT. Protein translation: CASGGVTEAFF.